The 2 T cell receptor beta chains given below trace back to one sample, sequenced in a study of T cells in localized non-small cell lung cancer. Sequencing was performed with immunoSEQ multiplex PCR; in TCRdb, only in-frame clones are kept and a portion is missing. The top ten clones hold roughly 21% of a sample with 50,000 to 75,000 clones, roughly nine tenths of them seen once. The sequencing here drew on peripheral blood, taken before any cancer treatment. The receptor source for this set is a man between 35 and 75 years old with stage I lung adenocarcinoma.

The chain employs TRBV2 and TRBJ1-2, with 10 bases matching TRBD1. There are 14 residues in the CDR3. Germline CDR1 reads SNHLY; CDR2 reads FYNNEI. V lost 6 bases, J lost 3 bases, and 4 bases stayed unmatched. CDR3 amino acids: CASRSGTGDYGYTF. DNA for the CDR3: TGTGCCAGCAGGTCCGGGACAGGGGACTATGGCTACACCTTC.

V is TRBV10-2 and J is TRBJ1-1; tentatively, D is TRBD1 (6 bases). V was clipped by 10 bases and J by 2 bases, with 14 bases between them. This CDR3 comprises 13 residues. Germline V gives CDR1 WSHSY, CDR2 SAAADI. The CDR3: CATKRTANTEAFF. The CDR3 DNA is TGCGCCACCAAAAGGACAGCCAACACTGAAGCTTTCTTT.